Listed below are T cell receptor beta chains from one sample, sequenced in a study of T-cell memory formation after mild COVID-19. A single record per CDR3 protein comes from TCRdb applying MiXCR to the 5' RACE reads. Of 550,000 to 600,000 distinct CDR3 sequences listed, roughly 20% are singletons. Sequencing used PBMCs or a T cell subset sorted from them (not recorded which). These TCRs come from an adult woman who had mild COVID-19 (a few samples of this study predate the infection). Cell type and time point are not known. Each CDR3 is given with its conserved first and last residue. A D gene is named only where the DNA matches it firmly. Some rows mark clone size as missing; the rest say once, few, many or name a class of expanded clone.

V gene	J gene	clone size	D gene	CDR3 protein	CDR3 DNA
TRBV29-1	TRBJ1-1	few	TRBD1	CSADKTGGTEAFF	TGCAGCGCTGATAAGACAGGGGGCACTGAAGCTTTCTTT
TRBV18	TRBJ2-1	.	.	CASSPFNNEQFF	TGTGCCAGCTCTCCGTTTAACAATGAGCAGTTCTTC
TRBV12-3/TRBV12-4	TRBJ1-2	.	TRBD1	CASRKQGANYGYTF	TGTGCCAGCAGAAAACAGGGGGCCAACTATGGCTACACCTTC
TRBV5-6	TRBJ2-7	few	TRBD2	CASSSLAGPWEQYF	TGTGCCAGCAGCTCCTTAGCGGGTCCCTGGGAGCAGTACTTC
TRBV10-2	TRBJ2-1	few	TRBD2	CASSGTSGTNEQFF	TGCGCCAGCAGTGGGACTAGCGGGACCAATGAGCAGTTCTTC
TRBV29-1	TRBJ2-5	few	.	CSVGTYTGLQETQYF	TGCAGCGTTGGAACGTATACAGGCTTACAAGAGACCCAGTACTTC
TRBV18	TRBJ2-1	.	TRBD2	CASSPSERDYIYNEQFF	TGTGCCAGCTCACCTTCAGAAAGGGACTACATTTACAATGAGCAGTTCTTC
TRBV5-1	TRBJ2-7	.	TRBD1	CASSPGTGDGEQYF	TGCGCCAGCAGCCCAGGGACAGGGGATGGCGAGCAGTACTTC
TRBV20-1	TRBJ1-2	.	TRBD1	CSASGGLPGGGYTF	TGCAGTGCTAGCGGGGGCCTCCCAGGGGGTGGCTACACCTTC
TRBV11-2	TRBJ2-1	.	.	CASSPEHYNEQFF	TGTGCCAGCAGCCCGGAGCACTACAATGAGCAGTTCTTC
TRBV19	TRBJ2-4	once	.	CASSESTTGTIQYF	TGTGCCAGTAGTGAATCCACGACTGGTACCATTCAGTACTTC
TRBV2	TRBJ1-1	.	TRBD1	CASSATGVGTEAFF	TGTGCCAGCAGTGCGACAGGGGTGGGCACTGAAGCTTTCTTT
TRBV18	TRBJ1-1	.	TRBD1	CASPILTGENTEAFF	TGTGCCAGCCCCATCTTGACAGGGGAGAACACTGAAGCTTTCTTT
TRBV6-5	TRBJ2-2	few	TRBD1	CASSSPSTGKTGELFF	TGTGCCAGCAGTTCCCCTTCGACAGGGAAAACCGGGGAGCTGTTTTTT
TRBV10-3	TRBJ1-2	.	.	CAISEPPNYGYTF	TGTGCCATCAGTGAGCCCCCAAACTATGGCTACACCTTC
TRBV15	TRBJ1-2	few	.	CATSRDTGFYGYTF	TGTGCCACCAGCAGAGATACCGGTTTTTATGGCTACACCTTC
TRBV5-6	TRBJ2-2	few	.	CASSLPESGELFF	TGTGCCAGCAGCTTGCCGGAGTCCGGGGAGCTGTTTTTT
TRBV14	TRBJ1-1	few	.	CASSPHTGNTEAFF	TGTGCCAGCAGCCCCCACACAGGGAACACTGAAGCTTTCTTT
TRBV24-1	TRBJ2-3	few	.	CATSEGQSTDTQYF	TGTGCCACCAGTGAAGGACAGTCCACAGATACGCAGTATTTT
TRBV3-1	TRBJ2-2	.	.	CASSQPGAINTGELFF	TGTGCCAGCAGCCAACCTGGGGCGATTAACACCGGGGAGCTGTTTTTT